This T cell receptor (beta chain) was captured in a study of blood T cells in healthy people across ages. This clonotype was found a few times. What it recognizes is unknown. The draw of peripheral blood yielded about 9.4 milliliters from each donor. Samples each yielded at least 5 micrograms of total RNA. Study findings and constraints: Diversity figures based on one million T cells were deemed too low.

A sample-barcoded 5' primer and a J-beta primer mix were used in a second PCR of roughly 7 to 11 cycles. Every molecule of cDNA carried a tag from a template-switch adaptor with 12 random nucleotides. TCRdb reprocessed the 5' RACE reads with MiXCR, giving one entry per CDR3 protein. The sample yields about 640,000 distinct CDR3 sequences, approximately 30% seen once. This CDR3 comprises 16 residues. Trimming took 4 bases from V and 12 from J, leaving 26 bases between them. Germline V gives CDR1 LGHDT, CDR2 YNNKEL (reference sequence). The specimen sequenced was blood. The TCR originated in an elderly woman in good health. The V and J genes are TRBV3-1 and TRBJ2-3, with a weak D call TRBD1 (5 bases). The CDR3 nucleotides are TGTGCCAGCAGCCCTGGGCCGACAGCCTTACATAAGTTTCAGTATTTT. This encodes CASSPGPTALHKFQYF.